A selection of T cell receptor beta chains follows, all from one sample in a study of CD8+ T cells in alopecia areata. The protocol was immunoSEQ multiplex PCR, while the TCRdb copy is restricted to in-frame clones and leaves out a portion. The sample consists of about 180,000 clones, more than 60% of them appearing once. This specimen consisted of CD4+ T cells sorted from blood, obtained at week 0. Receptors were obtained from a human donor with alopecia areata. CDR3s include the opening cysteine and the closing phenylalanine or tryptophan. A D gene is named only where the DNA matches it firmly. Clone size, where shown, is once, few, many, or a class for clones that have expanded.

size	V	D	J	CDR3	DNA
-	TRBV6-1	-	TRBJ2-1	CASSEVGGLREQFF	TGTGCCAGCAGTGAAGTGGGGGGCCTCCGGGAGCAGTTCTTC
-	TRBV9	-	TRBJ2-3	CASSGLGGGTDTQYF	TGTGCCAGCAGCGGGCTAGGAGGGGGCACAGATACGCAGTATTTT
few	TRBV7-2	-	TRBJ2-5	CASSFRGLAETQYF	TGTGCCAGCAGCTTCCGGGGTTTGGCGGAGACCCAGTACTTC
-	TRBV30	-	TRBJ1-1	CAWSVLQVNTEAFF	TGTGCCTGGAGTGTACTCCAGGTGAACACTGAAGCTTTCTTT
-	TRBV30	-	TRBJ2-7	CAWSSGAGQYF	TGTGCCTGGAGTTCAGGGGCAGGGCAGTACTTC
few	TRBV20-1	-	TRBJ2-1	CSARDNEQFF	TGCAGTGCTAGAGATAATGAGCAGTTCTTC
-	TRBV27	-	TRBJ1-1	CASSFGNTEAFF	TGTGCCAGCAGTTTTGGGAACACTGAAGCTTTCTTT
-	TRBV5-1	TRBD2	TRBJ2-2	CASSSRPLPGGNTGELFF	TGCGCCAGCAGCTCGAGACCCCTGCCGGGGGGGAACACCGGGGAGCTGTTTTTT
once	TRBV5-1	-	TRBJ2-3	CASSGPTDSRLGTDTQYF	TGCGCCAGCAGTGGACCCACGGATTCCCGCCTAGGCACAGATACGCAGTATTTT
-	TRBV27	-	TRBJ1-1	CASSPILGAEAFF	TGTGCCAGCAGCCCCATATTGGGGGCTGAAGCTTTCTTT
-	TRBV5-8	-	TRBJ2-6	CASSFGRTELGGANVLTF	TGTGCCAGCAGCTTTGGCCGGACGGAGTTAGGGGGGGCCAACGTCCTGACTTTC
-	TRBV4-3	-	TRBJ1-2	CASSQDWGPSNYGYTF	TGCGCCAGCAGCCAAGATTGGGGACCTTCTAACTATGGCTACACCTTC
once	TRBV5-1	-	TRBJ2-7	CASSLGQASSYEQYF	TGCGCCAGCAGCTTGGGACAGGCTAGCTCCTACGAGCAGTACTTC
-	TRBV28	-	TRBJ2-7	CASTTVTALSEQYF	TGTGCCAGCACCACTGTCACGGCCTTGTCCGAGCAGTACTTC
-	TRBV15	-	TRBJ2-1	CATSREGAGQAYNEQFF	TGTGCCACCAGCAGAGAGGGAGCGGGACAGGCCTACAATGAGCAGTTCTTC